This TCR beta chain was recovered during a study of blood T cell repertoires in COVID-19. Study-level information: The United States, Italy and Spain were the sources of the acute and convalescent COVID-19 samples. PBMCs, B-cell-depleted T cells, or T cells provided the cDNA or gDNA that made up the material.

With regard to this clone: Other nucleotide sequences in the sample specify the same CDR3.

Trimming removed 5 bases from V and 0 bases from J, with 14 bases in between. The CDR3 consists of 16 residues. From germline, CDR1 is SGHTA and CDR2 FQGNSA. Original data processing: It was from reference gene primer amplification that nucleated cell counts were estimated. Measured with immunoSEQ multiplex PCR; TCRdb has only the in-frame clones, and not every one. V and J calls plus clone size are reproduced from that table; the DNA served to infer D and trimming. The sample holds fewer than 200,000 clones, around 80% seen once. Input material: peripheral blood. This TCR derives from a woman older than 75 with active or convalescent COVID-19. V usage is TRBV7-2 and J usage is TRBJ1-3; D call uncertain. The chain's CDR3 is CASSPPGGRSGNTIYF. CDR3 nucleotide sequence: TGTGCCAGCAGCCCACCGGGAGGGCGCTCTGGAAACACCATATATTTT.